The sample holds one count of the clone carrying this T cell receptor beta chain. The length of the CDR3 is 14 residues. Trimming cost V 4 bases and J 4 bases, with 11 bases left between them. Germline CDR1 LGHDT, CDR2 YNNKEL (reference sequence). The sample belongs to a study of control samples from healthy donors and cancer patients. The method was immunoSEQ multiplex PCR; TCRdb's version includes in-frame clones alone and lacks a portion of them. The sample yields some 100,000 clones, around 89% seen once. The TCR originated in a woman aged 45-65 years in good health. The V call is TRBV3-1 (or the pseudogene TRBV3-2), the J call TRBJ2-1, with no clear D. The sequencing sample was made of blood. CDR3 amino acids: CASSPQTAYNEQFF. CDR3 nucleotide sequence: TGTGCCAGCAGCCCCCAGACGGCATACAATGAGCAGTTCTTC.